The rows below give T cell receptor beta chains drawn from one sample of a study of tumor-infiltrating lymphocytes in oesophageal squamous cell carcinoma. TCRdb re-called the PCR reads with MiXCR, one entry per CDR3 protein. The sample contains just under 20,000 distinct CDR3 sequences, over 40% of which appear only once. The sample consisted of normal esophageal tissue next to the tumor. The receptors were gathered from a male donor with esophageal squamous cell carcinoma. Each CDR3 is given with its conserved first and last residue. D genes are given only for firm matches. Expanded clones are given a class, and other clones once, few, many or no size at all.

d_call clone_size j_call v_call cdr3_nt cdr3_aa
NA NA TRBJ2-3 TRBV6-9 TGTGCCAGCAGCTCAGGCACAGATACGCAGTATTTT CASSSGTDTQYF
TRBD1 NA TRBJ2-3 TRBV28 TGTGCCAGCACCGGGACAGGAGACTTCACAGATACGCAGTATTTT CASTGTGDFTDTQYF
NA many TRBJ2-7 TRBV10-3 TGTGCCTCCACCAGCAGCTCCTACGAGCAGTACTTC CASTSSSYEQYF
TRBD1 few TRBJ2-1 TRBV6-1 TGTGCCAGCAAGCCAGATCAGGGACAGCGTTCCTACAATGAGCAGTTCTTC CASKPDQGQRSYNEQFF
NA NA TRBJ1-1 TRBV7-8 TGTGCCAGCAGGCGTACGAGAGACGGACACTCCTTTGAAGCTTTCTTT CASRRTRDGHSFEAFF
NA many TRBJ2-5 TRBV5-4 TGCGCCAGCAGCTTGGGGATGCAAGAGACCCAGTACTTC CASSLGMQETQYF
NA NA TRBJ2-1 TRBV6-5 TGTGCCAGCAGTGCACTAATTGAGCAGTTCTTC CASSALIEQFF
NA once TRBJ1-1 TRBV28 TGTGCCAGCAATCGGGGCCGGGGGGGCAACACTGAAGCTTTCTTT CASNRGRGGNTEAFF
TRBD1 NA TRBJ2-7 TRBV7-2 TGTGCCAGCAGCTTCTACAGGGGGACCCCCTACGAGCAGTACTTC CASSFYRGTPYEQYF
NA NA TRBJ2-1 TRBV10-2 TGCGCCAGCACTAATTTTTGGGAGACCAATGAGCAGTTCTTC CASTNFWETNEQFF
NA NA TRBJ2-7 TRBV7-2 TGTGCCAGCAGCTCGAACAGCGACACCTACGAGCAGTACTTC CASSSNSDTYEQYF
NA NA TRBJ1-2 TRBV7-2 TGTGCCAGCAGCTTAGCGGGCGGAAGCTTGGGCTACACCTTC CASSLAGGSLGYTF
NA few TRBJ2-3 TRBV7-6 TGTGCCAGCAACCTGGCGGGCACAGATACGCAGTATTTT CASNLAGTDTQYF
TRBD1 many TRBJ2-7 TRBV5-6 TGTGCCAGCAGCTTGGCGACAGGGGGTTTTTACTACGAGCAGTACTTC CASSLATGGFYYEQYF
NA many TRBJ1-3 TRBV11-2 TGTGCCAGCAGCTTAGTCGATGGGAGCTCTGGAAACACCATATATTTT CASSLVDGSSGNTIYF
TRBD1 NA TRBJ2-6 TRBV28 TGTGCCAGCAGCTCAGGGGGCGCTGGGGCCAACGTCCTGACTTTC CASSSGGAGANVLTF
NA few TRBJ2-5 TRBV15 TGTGCCACCAGCAGAGGGCGGACCCAGTACTTC CATSRGRTQYF
NA many TRBJ1-1 TRBV6-1 TGTGCCAGCAGTGAGACGGCTTTTGGTGAAGCTTTCTTT CASSETAFGEAFF
NA NA TRBJ2-3 TRBV28 TGTGCCAGCAGTAGGGGGTGGGAGGCTGATACGCAGTATTTT CASSRGWEADTQYF
NA many TRBJ1-5 TRBV19 TGTGCCAGTACCACGGACACTTCTAATCAGCCCCAGCATTTT CASTTDTSNQPQHF
TRBD2 NA TRBJ2-3 TRBV7-9 TGTGCCAGCAGCTTAGCTACTAGCGGGGGAGGGGATACGCAGTATTTT CASSLATSGGGDTQYF
NA NA TRBJ2-7 TRBV11-2 TGTGCCAGCAGCTTAGTCACAGGGCCCTCCTACGAGCAGTACTTC CASSLVTGPSYEQYF
NA medium-sized TRBJ2-7 TRBV7-2 TGTGCCAGCAGCTTAGGAGTTGTTGAGCAGTACTTC CASSLGVVEQYF
TRBD2 medium-sized TRBJ2-2 TRBV7-2 TGTGCCAGCAATCCGGGACTAGCGCCTGTCTCCGGGGAGCTGTTTTTT CASNPGLAPVSGELFF
TRBD1 NA TRBJ1-1 TRBV2 TGTGCCAGCAGTCCGGACAGGGGGAATACTGAAGCTTTCTTT CASSPDRGNTEAFF
NA NA TRBJ2-7 TRBV28 TGTGCCAGCAGTTCAGTGCCTGGGACGGACTTTACCTACGAGCAGTACTTC CASSSVPGTDFTYEQYF
NA NA TRBJ2-5 TRBV5-1 TGCGCCAGCAGCTTGGGACAGTACCAAGAGACCCAGTACTTC CASSLGQYQETQYF
NA many TRBJ2-7 TRBV2 TGTGCCAGCAGTTCTTGGTCCTACAATGAGCAGTACTTC CASSSWSYNEQYF
NA many TRBJ2-3 TRBV27 TGTGCCAGCAGTTATACCCGCACAGATACGCAGTATTTT CASSYTRTDTQYF
NA many TRBJ2-3 TRBV12-3/TRBV12-4 TGTGCCAGCAGTTTACAGGGGAGGAGCACAGATACGCAGTATTTT CASSLQGRSTDTQYF
TRBD1 NA TRBJ2-4 TRBV6-6 TGTGCCAGCAGTTACCAAGGACAGGGGGCTCAGTACATTCAGTACTTC CASSYQGQGAQYIQYF
NA NA TRBJ2-1 TRBV11-1 TGTGCCAGCAGCGTTATCAGCAATGAGCAGTTCTTC CASSVISNEQFF
TRBD1 NA TRBJ2-3 TRBV4-3 TGCGCCAGCAGGGCCGGACAGGGGTTGTATACGCAGTATTTT CASRAGQGLYTQYF
TRBD2 few TRBJ2-1 TRBV7-2 TGTGCCAGCAGCAGACGTGGACTAGCAATTTCCACAGATACGCAGTTCTTC CASSRRGLAISTDTQFF
NA NA TRBJ1-2 TRBV28 TGTGCCAGCAGTTTAACGGGAAAGGGAAATGGCTACACCTTC CASSLTGKGNGYTF
NA NA TRBJ1-1 TRBV2 TGTGCCAGCAGTGATGGGATCATGAACACTGAAGCTTTCTTT CASSDGIMNTEAFF
NA many TRBJ1-3 TRBV25-1 TGTGCCAGCAGTGACCGCACAGTCTCTGGAAACACCATATATTTT CASSDRTVSGNTIYF
NA medium-sized TRBJ2-5 TRBV7-2 TGTGCCAGCAGCTTAGACTATACGTATTCCGAGACCCAGTACTTC CASSLDYTYSETQYF
NA many TRBJ2-1 TRBV7-6 TGTGCCAGCAGCTTAGTTGGCGGAGGGGGGGATGAGCAGTTCTTC CASSLVGGGGDEQFF
NA few TRBJ2-1 TRBV27 TGTGCCAGCAGGATTTACCATGAGCAGTTCTTC CASRIYHEQFF
TRBD2 NA TRBJ2-3 TRBV7-9 TGTGCCAGCAGCCCCGAACTAGCGGGAGGGGATACGCAGTATTTT CASSPELAGGDTQYF
NA NA TRBJ2-1 TRBV7-2 TGTGCCAGCAGCAAGGGTTGGAATGAGCAGTTCTTC CASSKGWNEQFF
TRBD1 once TRBJ2-6 TRBV7-2 TGTGCCAGCAGCTTCCGACAGGGTGCCAACGTCCTGACTTTC CASSFRQGANVLTF
NA NA TRBJ2-4 TRBV27 TGTGCCAGCACCCCGGGCCGACTTGGTGAGCAGTACTTC CASTPGRLGEQYF
NA many TRBJ2-3 TRBV27 TGTGCCAGCAGTTTGCGACAGGACACCATCATTAAAAGCACAGATACGCAGTATTTT CASSLRQDTIIKSTDTQYF
NA NA TRBJ2-1 TRBV19 TGTGCCAGTAGTATGGAGAATGAGCAGTTCTTC CASSMENEQFF
TRBD2 NA TRBJ2-7 TRBV6-1 TGTGCCAGCAGTGCCGGGACTAACGGGAGTGGAGGCCCAGATACGCAGTACTTC CASSAGTNGSGGPDTQYF
TRBD1 many TRBJ1-2 TRBV28 TGTGCCAGCAGTTTCCGACAGGGGCGAGTCGGCTATGGCTACACCTTC CASSFRQGRVGYGYTF
NA few TRBJ2-7 TRBV7-3 TGTGCCAGCAGCGTCGACAGAGAACGTGAGCAGTACTTC CASSVDREREQYF
NA NA TRBJ2-7 TRBV20-1 TGCAGTTTGCAGGGGAGTAGGACCTACGAGCAGTACTTC CSLQGSRTYEQYF
TRBD1 few TRBJ2-7 TRBV2 TGTGCCAGCAGTGGACAGGGGTACGAGCAGTACTTC CASSGQGYEQYF
NA NA TRBJ1-2 TRBV28 TGTGCCAGCAGTTTATGGATACAGGGACGGGTCTATGGCTACACCTTC CASSLWIQGRVYGYTF
TRBD2 once TRBJ2-7 TRBV11-2 TGTGCCAGCAGCCTAGCGGGAGAGTGGAATGAGCAGTACTTC CASSLAGEWNEQYF
NA few TRBJ1-2 TRBV6-1 TGTGCCAGCAGTTGGTCGGGGCAGGATGGCTACACCTTC CASSWSGQDGYTF